These 7 T cell receptor beta chains originate from one sample sequenced in a study of T cell repertoires in cytomegalovirus infection. These receptors' targets are unknown. TCRdb reanalysed the reads using MiXCR and keeps one entry per CDR3 protein. This table holds under 350,000 distinct CDR3 sequences, less than 25% found once. This specimen consisted of cultured PBMCs, obtained from culture after CMV antigen stimulation. These receptors came from a human donor in good health (CMV status not recorded). Some clones in this sample may be carry-over from other donors' samples.

There are many counts of this clonotype. The chain recombines TRBV28 with TRBJ1-5, with D perhaps TRBD1 (6 bases). CDR3 length equals 15 residues. The V and J ends lost 4 bases and 2 bases respectively, with 12 bases between them. Germline V lookup: CDR1 MDHEN, CDR2 SYDVKM. The DNA for the CDR3 is TGTGCCAGCAGTTCTACAGGGTCTGGCAATCAGCCCCAGCATTTT. Translated: CASSSTGSGNQPQHF.

This clonotype was seen only a few times. The V gene is TRBV27, the J gene TRBJ2-7, with a possible D match to TRBD2 (6 bases). The CDR3 runs 16 residues. V was trimmed by 6 bases and J by 9 bases, leaving 27 bases between them. The V gene's germline CDR1 is MNHEY and CDR2 SMNVEV (reference sequence). The CDR3 region has the DNA TGTGCCAGCAGCGAATCGACCGGGACTGGATACGGGAGGCAGTACTTC. Protein product: CASSESTGTGYGRQYF.

This clonotype was recorded at least ten times. V and J are TRBV7-9 and TRBJ2-7, with TRBD1 as a possible D gene (5 bases). Germline V gene data show CDR1 as SEHNR and CDR2 as FQNEAQ (reference sequence). V was trimmed by 5 bases and J by 1 base, leaving 9 bases between them. This CDR3 contains 13 residues. The CDR3 sequence is CASSEQVSYEQYF. The CDR3 nucleotides are TGTGCCAGCAGCGAACAGGTTTCCTACGAGCAGTACTTC.

In nucleotides, the CDR3 is TGTGCCACACAACACCCTGGGGTCCGCACCGGGGAGCTGTTTTTT. It codes for CATQHPGVRTGELFF. The genes are TRBV19 and TRBJ2-2, with unresolved D. This CDR3 spans 15 amino acids. V shed 10 bases and J shed 4 bases, with 19 bases lying between them. Germline lookup yields CDR1 LNHDA and CDR2 SQIVND (reference sequence).

This clonotype has a handful of counts. V usage is TRBV12-3 or TRBV12-4 and J usage is TRBJ1-4; D is possibly TRBD1 (6 bases). CDR3 length: 15 residues. V was clipped by 6 bases and J by 8 bases, with 19 bases between them. For the CDR3, the DNA is TGTGCCAGCAGACGTCCAGGGGCGTCCAACGAAAAACTGTTTTTT. It codes for CASRRPGASNEKLFF.

The table lists this clonotype with a few counts. The DNA for the CDR3 is TGCGCCAGCAGCCAAGAGGTTTTGACTGAAGCTTTCTTT. This encodes CASSQEVLTEAFF. The chain recombines TRBV4-3 with TRBJ1-1; no reliable D call. The CDR3 is made up of 13 amino acids. Germline V lookup: CDR1 LGHNA, CDR2 YSLEER. The V and J ends lost 0 bases and 5 bases respectively, with 7 bases between them.

This chain links TRBV7-2 with TRBJ2-7, with 7 bases fitting TRBD2. The V segment lost 5 bases and the J segment 2 bases; nucleotides outside the gene matches: 9. From germline, CDR1 is SGHTA and CDR2 FQGNSA. The CDR3 spans 15 residues. The CDR3, as DNA: TGTGCCAGCAGCCAACAAAGCGGGACCCCCTACGAGCAGTACTTC. Translation gives CASSQQSGTPYEQYF.